Listed below are T cell receptor beta chains from one sample, sequenced in a study of PD-L1 blockade in urothelial cancer. TCRdb keeps only in-frame clones here, not all; method: immunoSEQ multiplex PCR. The sample includes about 120,000 clones, more than 85% of them seen just once. Sequences were derived from PBMCs, sampled around atezolizumab (anti-PD-L1) treatment. The origin of the receptors is a man in his sixties with urothelial cancer. Both conserved end residues are part of each CDR3. A D gene is named only where the DNA matches it firmly. Expanded clones are given a class, and other clones once, few, many or no size at all.

V	D	size	length	J	CDR3	DNA
TRBV9	TRBD2	.	17	TRBJ2-3	CASSESLGTSGLNTQYF	TGTGCCAGCAGCGAGTCCCTCGGGACTAGCGGGTTGAATACGCAGTATTTT
TRBV6-1	.	.	15	TRBJ2-2	CASSDPGDFTGELFF	TGTGCCAGCAGTGACCCCGGGGATTTCACCGGGGAGCTGTTTTTT
TRBV27	.	.	16	TRBJ1-2	CASSWAGSVGNYGYTF	TGTGCCAGCAGTTGGGCAGGGTCGGTCGGTAACTATGGCTACACCTTC
TRBV18	.	few	15	TRBJ1-5	CASSPGGNSNQPQHF	TGTGCCAGCTCACCCGGGGGGAATAGCAATCAGCCCCAGCATTTT
TRBV19	TRBD1	.	14	TRBJ2-5	CASSSTGGTETQYF	TGTGCCAGTAGTAGTACAGGGGGCACGGAGACCCAGTACTTC
TRBV2	TRBD1	.	13	TRBJ2-1	CASNRDRGHEQFF	TGTGCCAGCAACCGGGACAGGGGGCATGAGCAGTTCTTC
TRBV18	TRBD2	.	14	TRBJ2-3	CASSGLAETDTQYF	TGTGCCAGCTCAGGACTAGCGGAAACAGATACGCAGTATTTT
TRBV5-5	TRBD1	.	16	TRBJ2-7	CASSLGTGGSSYEQYF	TGTGCCAGCAGCTTAGGGACAGGGGGTTCCTCCTACGAGCAGTACTTC
TRBV19	TRBD1	.	17	TRBJ2-1	CASSIAGQSWAHNEQFF	TGTGCCAGTAGTATAGCGGGACAGAGTTGGGCCCACAATGAGCAGTTCTTC
TRBV7-2	.	.	15	TRBJ2-2	CASSLAQSGTGELFF	TGTGCCAGCAGCTTAGCGCAGTCAGGGACCGGGGAGCTGTTTTTT
TRBV11-2	TRBD2	.	14	TRBJ2-7	CASSLGKTSSEQYF	TGTGCCAGCAGCTTGGGGAAGACTAGCAGCGAGCAGTACTTC
TRBV28	.	.	10	TRBJ1-1	CASSLTTTIF	TGTGCCAGCAGTTTAACCACTACCATATTT
TRBV27	TRBD2	.	17	TRBJ2-2	CASSLSSAGGPHGELFF	TGTGCCAGCAGTTTATCGTCAGCGGGGGGGCCTCACGGGGAGCTGTTTTTT
TRBV28	TRBD1	.	14	TRBJ2-7	CASSGPGQNYEQYF	TGTGCCAGCAGTGGACCGGGACAGAACTACGAGCAGTACTTC
TRBV30	.	.	13	TRBJ2-5	CAWNQNPRETQYF	TGTGCCTGGAATCAAAATCCGCGGGAGACCCAGTACTTC
TRBV5-3	TRBD1	.	18	TRBJ2-3	CARRSGQGATSSTDTQYF	TGTGCCAGAAGGTCGGGACAGGGGGCTACTTCTAGCACAGATACGCAGTATTTT
TRBV2	TRBD2	.	17	TRBJ2-3	CASSDTTSGRATDTQYF	TGTGCCAGCAGTGATACGACTAGCGGGAGGGCGACAGATACGCAGTATTTT
TRBV19	.	.	16	TRBJ2-6	CASSIDGGGGANVLTF	TGTGCCAGTAGTATCGACGGGGGTGGTGGGGCCAACGTCCTGACTTTC
TRBV7-9	.	.	16	TRBJ2-7	CASSAQGRGSSYEQYF	TGTGCCAGCAGCGCACAGGGACGAGGGAGCTCCTACGAGCAGTACTTC
TRBV6-5	.	.	14	TRBJ2-7	CASSYSPAPREQYF	TGTGCCAGCAGTTACTCTCCAGCCCCTAGGGAGCAGTACTTC
TRBV7-6	.	.	14	TRBJ2-3	CASSLGLARDTQYF	TGTGCCAGCAGCTTAGGGCTAGCGAGGGATACGCAGTATTTT
TRBV6-5	.	.	15	TRBJ2-7	CASSYGSSRAYEQYF	TGTGCCAGCAGTTACGGCTCTAGCCGCGCCTACGAGCAGTACTTC
TRBV5-1	.	.	13	TRBJ1-1	CASSPGGGYEAFF	TGCGCCAGCAGCCCTGGAGGAGGGTATGAAGCTTTCTTT
TRBV7-3	.	.	13	TRBJ2-5	CASSSVSAETQYF	TGTGCCAGCAGCTCAGTCAGCGCGGAGACCCAGTACTTC
TRBV13	.	.	14	TRBJ1-5	CASSYGGGGQPQHF	TGTGCCAGCAGCTACGGGGGGGGAGGACAGCCCCAGCATTTT
TRBV28	.	.	13	TRBJ2-5	CASKAQVQETQYF	TGTGCCAGCAAGGCTCAGGTTCAAGAGACCCAGTACTTC
TRBV7-2	.	.	12	TRBJ1-1	CASSLEVTETFF	TGTGCCAGCAGCTTAGAGGTGACAGAGACTTTCTTT
TRBV11-2	TRBD2	once	17	TRBJ2-7	CASSLRRASGTSYEQYF	TGTGCCAGCAGCCTGAGGCGGGCTAGCGGGACTTCCTACGAGCAGTACTTC
TRBV30	.	.	11	TRBJ2-1	CASQIYNEQFF	TGTGCCTCACAGATTTACAATGAGCAGTTCTTC
TRBV10-3	TRBD1	.	15	TRBJ2-3	CAIIAGQGKTDTQYF	TGTGCCATCATTGCCGGACAGGGGAAAACAGATACGCAGTATTTT
TRBV28	TRBD2	once	14	TRBJ2-5	CASSPSGGGKTQYF	TGTGCCAGCAGTCCTAGCGGGGGGGGGAAGACCCAGTACTTC
TRBV27	TRBD2	few	16	TRBJ2-7	CASNMIGAGGPGEQYF	TGTGCCAGCAACATGATCGGGGCGGGAGGGCCGGGCGAGCAGTACTTC
TRBV5-5	.	.	14	TRBJ2-7	CASGARGATYEQYF	TGTGCCAGCGGGGCTCGGGGGGCAACCTACGAGCAGTACTTC
TRBV7-8	TRBD1	few	16	TRBJ2-2	CASSLLGTGNTGELFF	TGTGCCAGCAGCTTATTAGGGACAGGGAACACCGGGGAGCTGTTTTTT
TRBV19	.	once	15	TRBJ1-6	CASSPRKGDNSPLHF	TGTGCCAGTAGTCCCCGGAAGGGGGATAATTCACCCCTCCACTTT
TRBV27	.	.	12	TRBJ2-3	CASSPNSDTQYF	TGTGCCAGCAGCCCTAATTCAGATACGCAGTATTTT